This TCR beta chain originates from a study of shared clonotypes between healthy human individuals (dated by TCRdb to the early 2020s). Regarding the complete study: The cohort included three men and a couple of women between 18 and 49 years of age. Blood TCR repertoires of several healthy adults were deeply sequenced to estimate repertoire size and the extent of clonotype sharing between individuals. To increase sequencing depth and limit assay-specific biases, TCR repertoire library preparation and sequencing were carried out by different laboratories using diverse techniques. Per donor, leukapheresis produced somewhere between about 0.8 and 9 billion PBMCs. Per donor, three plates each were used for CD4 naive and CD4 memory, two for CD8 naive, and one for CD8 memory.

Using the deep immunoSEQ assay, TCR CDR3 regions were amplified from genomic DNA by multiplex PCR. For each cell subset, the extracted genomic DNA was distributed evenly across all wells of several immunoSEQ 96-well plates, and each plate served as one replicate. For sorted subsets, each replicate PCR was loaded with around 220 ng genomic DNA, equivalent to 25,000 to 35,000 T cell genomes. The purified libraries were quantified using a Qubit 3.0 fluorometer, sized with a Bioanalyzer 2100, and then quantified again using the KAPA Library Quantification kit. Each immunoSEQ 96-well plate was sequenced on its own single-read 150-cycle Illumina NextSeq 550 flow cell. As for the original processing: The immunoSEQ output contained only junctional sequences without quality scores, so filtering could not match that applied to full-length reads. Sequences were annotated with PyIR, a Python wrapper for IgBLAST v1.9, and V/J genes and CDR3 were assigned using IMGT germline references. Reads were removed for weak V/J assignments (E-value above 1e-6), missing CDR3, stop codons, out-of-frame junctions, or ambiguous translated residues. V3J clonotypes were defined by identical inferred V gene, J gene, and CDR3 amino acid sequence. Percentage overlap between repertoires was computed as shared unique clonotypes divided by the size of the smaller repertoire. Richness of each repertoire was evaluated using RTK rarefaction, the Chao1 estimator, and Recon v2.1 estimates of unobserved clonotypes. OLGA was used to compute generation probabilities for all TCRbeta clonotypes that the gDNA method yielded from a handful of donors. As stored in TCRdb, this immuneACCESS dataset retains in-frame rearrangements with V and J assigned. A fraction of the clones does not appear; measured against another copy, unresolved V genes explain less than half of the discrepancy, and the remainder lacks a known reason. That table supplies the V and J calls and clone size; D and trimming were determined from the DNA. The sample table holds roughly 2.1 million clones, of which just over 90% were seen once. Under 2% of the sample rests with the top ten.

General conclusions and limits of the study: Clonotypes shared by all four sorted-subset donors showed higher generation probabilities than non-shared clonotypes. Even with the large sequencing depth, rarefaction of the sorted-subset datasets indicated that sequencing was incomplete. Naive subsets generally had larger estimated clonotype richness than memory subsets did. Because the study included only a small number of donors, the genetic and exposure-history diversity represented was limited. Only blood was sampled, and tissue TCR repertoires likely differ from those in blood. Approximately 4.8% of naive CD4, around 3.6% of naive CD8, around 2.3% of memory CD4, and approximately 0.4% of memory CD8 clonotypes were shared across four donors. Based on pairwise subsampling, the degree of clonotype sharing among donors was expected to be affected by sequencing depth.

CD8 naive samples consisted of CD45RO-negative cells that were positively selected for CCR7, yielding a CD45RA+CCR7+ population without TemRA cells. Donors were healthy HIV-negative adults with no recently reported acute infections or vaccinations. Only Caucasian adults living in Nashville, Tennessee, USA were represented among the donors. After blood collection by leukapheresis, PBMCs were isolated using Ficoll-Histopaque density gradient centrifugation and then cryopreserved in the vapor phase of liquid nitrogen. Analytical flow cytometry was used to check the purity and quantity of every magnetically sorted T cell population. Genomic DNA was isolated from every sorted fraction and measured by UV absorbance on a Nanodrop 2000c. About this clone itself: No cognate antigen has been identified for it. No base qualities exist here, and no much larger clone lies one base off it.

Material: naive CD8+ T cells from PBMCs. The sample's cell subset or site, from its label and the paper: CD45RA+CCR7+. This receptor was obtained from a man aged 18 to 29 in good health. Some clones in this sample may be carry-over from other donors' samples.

In nucleotide form, the sequence is TGTGCCAGTTCGGACAGGGGGTTCGGAAACACCATATATTTT. The encoded protein is CASSDRGFGNTIYF. The chain links TRBV28 with TRBJ1-3; TRBD1 matches 10 bases in the middle. In the germline V gene, CDR1 corresponds to MDHEN and CDR2 to SYDVKM. V ends up 9 bases short and J 4 bases short, with an unmatched junction base count of 6. From the cysteine through the phenylalanine, the CDR3 covers 14 amino acids. Only CDR3 DNA is held: 42 bases, read in frame from base 1. Here the CDR3 is joined to the reference TRBV28 and TRBJ1-3 genes, and the full variable domain is: DVKVTQSSRYLVKRTGEKVFLECVQDMDHENMFWYRQDPGLGLRLIYFSYDVKMKEKGDIPEGYSVSREKKERFSLILESASTNQTSMYLCASSDRGFGNTIYFGEGSWLTVV.